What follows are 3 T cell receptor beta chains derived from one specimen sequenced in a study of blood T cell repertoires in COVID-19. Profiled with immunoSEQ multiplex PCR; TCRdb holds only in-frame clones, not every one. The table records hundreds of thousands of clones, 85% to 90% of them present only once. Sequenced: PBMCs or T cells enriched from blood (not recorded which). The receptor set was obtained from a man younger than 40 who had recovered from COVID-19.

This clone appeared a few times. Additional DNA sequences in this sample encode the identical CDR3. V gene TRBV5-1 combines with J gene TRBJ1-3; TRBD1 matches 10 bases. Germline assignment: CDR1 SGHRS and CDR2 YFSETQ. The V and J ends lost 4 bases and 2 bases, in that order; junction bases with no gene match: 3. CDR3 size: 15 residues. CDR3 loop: CASSPDRGPGNTIYF. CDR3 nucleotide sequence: TGCGCCAGCAGCCCAGACAGGGGGCCTGGAAACACCATATATTTT. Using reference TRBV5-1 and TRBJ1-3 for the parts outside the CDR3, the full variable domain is KAGVTQTPRYLIKTRGQQVTLSCSPISGHRSVSWYQQTPGQGLQFLFEYFSETQRNKGNFPGRFSGRQFSNSRSEMNVSTLELGDSALYLCASSPDRGPGNTIYFGEGSWLTVV.

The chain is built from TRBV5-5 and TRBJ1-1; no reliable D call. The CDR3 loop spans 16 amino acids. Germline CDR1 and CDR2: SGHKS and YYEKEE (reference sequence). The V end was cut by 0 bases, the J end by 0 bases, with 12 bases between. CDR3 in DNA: TGTGCCAGCAGCTTGGTTGGCGGCCCAGTGAACACTGAAGCTTTCTTT. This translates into CASSLVGGPVNTEAFF.

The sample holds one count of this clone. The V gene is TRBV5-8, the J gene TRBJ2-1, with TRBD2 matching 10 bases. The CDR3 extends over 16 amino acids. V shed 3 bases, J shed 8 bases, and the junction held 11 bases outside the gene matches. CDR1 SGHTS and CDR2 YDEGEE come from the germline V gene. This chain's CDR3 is CASSSHPAGGPYEQFF. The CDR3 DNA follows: TGTGCCAGCAGCTCCCACCCAGCGGGGGGGCCCTATGAGCAGTTCTTC.